The 7 T cell receptor beta chains below come from one sample, sequenced in a study of OX40 agonist ivuxolimab in advanced cancers. Preparation of the library involved the immunoSEQ multiplex PCR assay. TCRdb obtained this table from immuneACCESS and retained in-frame rearrangements with V and J assigned. These tables miss some clones; where compared with another copy, unresolved V genes account for less than half of the shortfall, and the remainder is unexplained. Within this sample are about 63,000 clones, with roughly 80% of them counted one time only. The ten largest clones take up about 1.6% of the sample. The source was CD4+ or CD8+ T cells sorted from blood, collected in a trial of the OX40 agonist ivuxolimab. The receptors stem from an adult with an advanced solid tumor such as melanoma, head and neck, liver or kidney cancer.

This chain connects TRBV11-3 to TRBJ1-6, with no clear D. This CDR3 is 14 amino acids long. Trimming left V 1 base short and J 10 bases short, with 11 bases between. In germline, CDR1 is SGHNT, CDR2 YENEEA. The CDR3 coding sequence is TGTGCCAGCAGCTTAGGGCAGGAAGGATCACCCCTCCACTTT. Its protein product is CASSLGQEGSPLHF.

By share of the sample, this clone is medium-sized. The chain employs TRBV9 and TRBJ2-7, with D possibly being TRBD1 or TRBD2 (7 bases each). This CDR3 has 13 residues. V lost 3 bases and J lost 5, with 12 bases in between. Germline V lookup: CDR1 SGDLS, CDR2 YYNGEE. This CDR3 reads CASSAGGEDEQYF. CDR3 DNA: TGTGCCAGCAGCGCAGGGGGGGAGGACGAGCAGTACTTC.

This clone was counted only a few times. The chain is built from TRBV19 and TRBJ2-3; TRBD2 is a possible D gene (5 bases). V lost 4 bases to trimming and J lost 6 bases, with 11 bases between them. This CDR3 has 13 residues. CDR1 is LNHDA and CDR2 is SQIVND in the germline V gene (reference sequence). CDR3 region: CASSTTMGDTQYF. The CDR3, as DNA: TGTGCCAGTAGTACGACTATGGGGGATACGCAGTATTTT.

The chain carries TRBV10-3 and TRBJ2-3; TRBD2 matches at 16 bases. Germline V gene lookup returns CDR1 ENHRY and CDR2 SYGVKD. The CDR3 contains 16 residues. After removal of 10 bases from V and 3 bases from J, the junction contained 7 bases not matched to a gene. This CDR3 is CATKGLAGGTTDTQYF. CDR3 nucleotides: TGTGCCACCAAGGGACTAGCGGGGGGGACAACAGATACGCAGTATTTT.

The chain combines TRBV21-1 with TRBJ2-3. TRBV21-1 is annotated as a pseudogene. The CDR3 loop spans 17 amino acids. CDR3 in amino acids: CASSRDPLVTITDTQYF. CDR3 bases: TGTGCCAGCAGCCGGGACCCCCTCGTCACAATAACAGATACGCAGTATTTT.

The rearrangement uses TRBV9 and TRBJ1-4; possibly TRBD1 for D (6 bases). Trimming took off 1 base at V and 6 bases at J, with 25 bases between the two ends. Germline V CDR1 and CDR2: SGDLS, YYNGEE. The CDR3 has 19 amino acids. This chain's CDR3 is CASSVTPRAGVREDEKLFF. CDR3 sequence (DNA): TGTGCCAGCAGCGTAACCCCGCGAGCAGGGGTAAGGGAAGATGAAAAACTGTTTTTT. The entire variable domain, with the rest obtained from reference TRBV9 and TRBJ1-4, is as follows: DSGVTQTPKHLITATGQRVTLRCSPRSGDLSVYWYQQSLDQGLQFLIQYYNGEERAKGNILERFSAQQFPDLHSELNLSSLELGDSALYFCASSVTPRAGVREDEKLFFGSGTQLSVL.

The V call is TRBV29-1, the J call TRBJ2-5; possible D gene TRBD2, 6 bases. Germline-derived CDR1 and CDR2 are SQVTM and ANQGSEA. CDR3 length: 11 amino acids. The CDR3 region is CSAGFRETQYF. CDR3 bases: TGCAGTGCGGGGTTCAGAGAGACCCAGTACTTC.